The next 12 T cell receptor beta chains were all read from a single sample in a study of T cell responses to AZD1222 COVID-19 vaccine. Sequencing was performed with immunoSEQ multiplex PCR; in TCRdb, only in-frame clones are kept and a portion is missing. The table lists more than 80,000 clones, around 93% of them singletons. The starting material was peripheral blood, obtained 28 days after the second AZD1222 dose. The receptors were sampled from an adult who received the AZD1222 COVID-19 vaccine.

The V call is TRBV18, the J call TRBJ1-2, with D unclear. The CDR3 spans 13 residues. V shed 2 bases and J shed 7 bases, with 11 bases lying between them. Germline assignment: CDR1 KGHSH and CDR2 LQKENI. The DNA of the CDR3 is TGTGCCAGCTCACCATCTTTGGACGGTGGCTACACCTTC. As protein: CASSPSLDGGYTF.

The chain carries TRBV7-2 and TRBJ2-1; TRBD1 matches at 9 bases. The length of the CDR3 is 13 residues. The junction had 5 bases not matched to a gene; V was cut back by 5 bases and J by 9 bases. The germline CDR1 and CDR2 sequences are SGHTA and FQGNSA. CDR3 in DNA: TGTGCCAGCAGCGTGGGACAGGGCGGTGAGCAGTTCTTC. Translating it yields CASSVGQGGEQFF.

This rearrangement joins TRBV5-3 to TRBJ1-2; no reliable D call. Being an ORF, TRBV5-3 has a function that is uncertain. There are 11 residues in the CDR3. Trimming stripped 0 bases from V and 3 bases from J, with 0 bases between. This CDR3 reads CARSLDYGYTF. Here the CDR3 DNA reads TGTGCCAGAAGCTTGGACTATGGCTACACCTTC.

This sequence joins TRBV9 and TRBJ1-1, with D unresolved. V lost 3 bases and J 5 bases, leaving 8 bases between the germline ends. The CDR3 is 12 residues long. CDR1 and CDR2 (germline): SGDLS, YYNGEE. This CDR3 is CASSEQGTEAFF. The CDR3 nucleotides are TGTGCCAGCAGCGAGCAAGGGACTGAAGCTTTCTTT.

CDR3 residues: CASSDSREKLFF. CDR3 DNA: TGTGCCAGCAGTGATAGCAGGGAAAAACTGTTTTTT. V is TRBV25-1 and J is TRBJ1-4; D is ambiguous. Trimming shortened V by 3 bases and J by 8 bases, and 7 bases separated the two germline ends. Per germline, CDR1 MGHDK and CDR2 SYGVNS. The CDR3 has 12 amino acids.

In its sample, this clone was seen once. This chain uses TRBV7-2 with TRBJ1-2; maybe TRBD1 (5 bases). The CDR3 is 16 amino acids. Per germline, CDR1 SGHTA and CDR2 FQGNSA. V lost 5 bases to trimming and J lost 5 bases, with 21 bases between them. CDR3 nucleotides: TGTGCCAGCAGCCAAACGACGGACACCTCGACTTATGGCTACACCTTC. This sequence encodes CASSQTTDTSTYGYTF.

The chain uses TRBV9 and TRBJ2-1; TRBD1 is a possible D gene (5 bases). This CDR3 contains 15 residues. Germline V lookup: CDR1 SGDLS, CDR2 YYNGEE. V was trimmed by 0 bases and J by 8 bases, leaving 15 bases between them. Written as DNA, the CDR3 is TGTGCCAGCAGCGTAGCTCAGGGAATCGAACATGAGCAGTTCTTC. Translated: CASSVAQGIEHEQFF.

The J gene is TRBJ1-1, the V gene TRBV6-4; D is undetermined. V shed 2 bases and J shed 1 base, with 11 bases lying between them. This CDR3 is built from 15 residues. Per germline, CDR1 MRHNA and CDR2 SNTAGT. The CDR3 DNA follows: TGTGCCAGCAGTGACCGCGGGTTGACGAACACTGAAGCTTTCTTT. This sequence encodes CASSDRGLTNTEAFF.

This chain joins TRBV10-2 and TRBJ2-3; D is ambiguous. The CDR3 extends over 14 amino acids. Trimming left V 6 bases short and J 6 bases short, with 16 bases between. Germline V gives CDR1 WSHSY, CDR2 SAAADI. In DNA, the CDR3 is TGCGCCAGCAGCCCAGCGCGTACAGCCGATACGCAGTATTTT. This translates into CASSPARTADTQYF.

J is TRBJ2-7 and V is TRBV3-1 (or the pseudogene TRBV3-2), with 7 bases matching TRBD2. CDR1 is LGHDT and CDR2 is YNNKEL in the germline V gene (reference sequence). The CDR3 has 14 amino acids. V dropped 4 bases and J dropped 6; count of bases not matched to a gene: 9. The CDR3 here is CASSPSGTTPEQYF. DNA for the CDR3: TGTGCCAGCAGCCCATCCGGGACTACCCCCGAGCAGTACTTC.

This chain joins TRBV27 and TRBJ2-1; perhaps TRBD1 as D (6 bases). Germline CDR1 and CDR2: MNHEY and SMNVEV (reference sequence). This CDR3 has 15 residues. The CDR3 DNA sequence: TGTGCTCACCTTCAGGGGCGTAGCTCCTACAATGAGCAGTTCTTC. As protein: CAHLQGRSSYNEQFF.

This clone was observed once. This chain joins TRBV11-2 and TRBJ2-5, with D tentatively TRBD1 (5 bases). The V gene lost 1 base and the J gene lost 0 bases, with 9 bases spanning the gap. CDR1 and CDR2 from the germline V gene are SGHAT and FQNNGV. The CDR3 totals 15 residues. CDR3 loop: CASSLAGRDQETQYF. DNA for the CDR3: TGTGCCAGCAGCTTAGCGGGCAGGGACCAAGAGACCCAGTACTTC.